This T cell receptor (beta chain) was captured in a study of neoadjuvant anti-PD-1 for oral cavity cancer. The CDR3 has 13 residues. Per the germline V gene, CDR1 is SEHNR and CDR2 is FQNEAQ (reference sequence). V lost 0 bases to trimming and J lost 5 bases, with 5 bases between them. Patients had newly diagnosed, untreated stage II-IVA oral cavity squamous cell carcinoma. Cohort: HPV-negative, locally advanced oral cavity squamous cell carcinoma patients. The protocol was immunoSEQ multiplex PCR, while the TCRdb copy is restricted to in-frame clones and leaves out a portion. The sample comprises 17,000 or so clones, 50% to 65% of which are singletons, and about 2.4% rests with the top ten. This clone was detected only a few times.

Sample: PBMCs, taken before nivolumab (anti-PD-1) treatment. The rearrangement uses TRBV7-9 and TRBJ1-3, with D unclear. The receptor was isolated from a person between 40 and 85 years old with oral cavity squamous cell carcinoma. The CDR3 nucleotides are TGTGCCAGCAGCTTAGCGGGGAGAAACACCATATATTTT. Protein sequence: CASSLAGRNTIYF.